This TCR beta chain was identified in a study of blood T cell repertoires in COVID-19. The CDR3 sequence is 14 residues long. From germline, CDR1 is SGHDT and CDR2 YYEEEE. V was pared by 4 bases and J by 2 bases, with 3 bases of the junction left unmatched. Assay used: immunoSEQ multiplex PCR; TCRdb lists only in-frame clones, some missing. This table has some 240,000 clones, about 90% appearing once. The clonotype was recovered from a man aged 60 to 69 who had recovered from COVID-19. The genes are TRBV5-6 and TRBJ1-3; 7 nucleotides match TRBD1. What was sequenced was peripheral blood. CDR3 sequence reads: CASSRRGPGNTIYF. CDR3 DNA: TGTGCCAGCAGCCGAAGGGGGCCTGGAAACACCATATATTTT. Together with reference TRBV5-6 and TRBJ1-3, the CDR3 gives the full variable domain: DAGVTQSPTHLIKTRGQQVTLRCSPKSGHDTVSWYQQALGQGPQFIFQYYEEEERQRGNFPDRFSGHQFPNYSSELNVNALLLGDSALYLCASSRRGPGNTIYFGEGSWLTVV.